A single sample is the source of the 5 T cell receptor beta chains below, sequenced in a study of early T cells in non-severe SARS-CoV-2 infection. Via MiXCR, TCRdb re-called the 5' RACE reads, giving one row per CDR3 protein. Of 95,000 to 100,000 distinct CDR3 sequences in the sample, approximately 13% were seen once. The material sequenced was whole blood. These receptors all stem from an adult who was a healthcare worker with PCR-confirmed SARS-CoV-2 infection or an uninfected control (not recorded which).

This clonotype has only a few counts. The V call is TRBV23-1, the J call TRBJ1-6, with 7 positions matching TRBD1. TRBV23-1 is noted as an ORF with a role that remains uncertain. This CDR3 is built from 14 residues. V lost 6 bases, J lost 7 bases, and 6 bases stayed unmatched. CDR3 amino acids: CASRGQNKNSPLHF. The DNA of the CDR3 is TGCGCCAGCAGGGGACAGAACAAAAATTCACCCCTCCACTTT.

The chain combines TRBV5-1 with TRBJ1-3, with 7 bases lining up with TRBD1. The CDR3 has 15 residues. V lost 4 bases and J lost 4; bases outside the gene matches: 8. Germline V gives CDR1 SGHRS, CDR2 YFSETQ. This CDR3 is CASSPDRVNGNTIYF. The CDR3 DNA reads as TGCGCCAGCAGCCCTGACAGGGTTAACGGAAACACCATATATTTT.

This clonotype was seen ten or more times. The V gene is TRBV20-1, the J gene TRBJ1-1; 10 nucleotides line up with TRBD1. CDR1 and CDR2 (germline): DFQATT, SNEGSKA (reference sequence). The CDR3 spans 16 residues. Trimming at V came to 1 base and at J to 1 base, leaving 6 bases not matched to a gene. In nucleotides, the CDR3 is TGCAGTGCTAGAGGACAGGGGGCGGCCAAGAACACTGAAGCTTTCTTT. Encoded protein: CSARGQGAAKNTEAFF.

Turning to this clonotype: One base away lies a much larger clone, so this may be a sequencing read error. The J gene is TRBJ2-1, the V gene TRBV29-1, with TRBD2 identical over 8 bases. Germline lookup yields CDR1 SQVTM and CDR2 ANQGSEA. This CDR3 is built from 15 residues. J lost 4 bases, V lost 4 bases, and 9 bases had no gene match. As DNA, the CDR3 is TGCAGCGTTGGGCCCGGACTAGCTGCTTACAATGAGCAGTTCTTC. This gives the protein CSVGPGLAAYNEQFF.

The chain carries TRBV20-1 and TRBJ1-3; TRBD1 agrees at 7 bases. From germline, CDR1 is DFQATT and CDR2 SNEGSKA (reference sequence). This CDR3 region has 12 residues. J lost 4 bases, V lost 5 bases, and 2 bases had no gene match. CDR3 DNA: TGCAGTGCTGGGGACAGAGGAAACACCATATATTTT. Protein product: CSAGDRGNTIYF.